This T cell receptor (beta chain) was captured by sequencing in a study of cytotoxic CD8 clonotypes in ibrutinib-treated CLL. Study-level background: There were about 10 relapsed/refractory patients and 15 treatment-naive patients, and around 18 were IGHV unmutated. Investigators reported roughly 24 partial and 2 complete responses; after median around 63 months, around 15 patients remained remitted and around twelve progressed. Response sampling took place at median approximately eleven months of treatment, range 6 to 36.

This clone came up once. What it binds is unknown. Libraries were prepared by immunoSEQ multiplex PCR; TCRdb keeps only in-frame clonotypes and omits some of them. Among about 200,000 clones, more than 65% were seen once, and the ten largest hold 5.5% to 6%. General study findings and limits: At ibrutinib response, clonality increased, and at progression it declined back toward baseline.

This CDR3 is 17 amino acids long. CDR1 and CDR2 (germline): LNHDA, SQIVND (reference sequence). The V and J ends lost 1 base and 2 bases respectively, with 17 bases between them. The chain carries TRBV19 and TRBJ1-1, with D hard to call. The starting material was PBMCs, obtained after 12 months of ibrutinib treatment. This receptor was identified in a human donor with chronic lymphocytic leukemia. The CDR3 coding sequence is TGTGCCAGTAGTATAGTTGGATGGAAAGGATTTAACACTGAAGCTTTCTTT. Its protein is CASSIVGWKGFNTEAFF.